The next 9 T cell receptor beta chains were all read from a single sample in a study of T-cell memory formation after mild COVID-19. TCRdb itself ran the 5' RACE reads through MiXCR, one entry per CDR3 protein. Seen here are roughly 370,000 distinct CDR3 sequences, approximately 15% observed once, and the top ten hold roughly 21%. The sequenced sample was PBMCs or a T cell subset sorted from them (not recorded which). The receptors were sampled from a man between 18 and 29 years old who had mild COVID-19 (a few samples of this study predate the infection). Cell type and time point are not known.

This sequence joins TRBV24-1 and TRBJ2-1; TRBD1 is a possible D gene (6 bases). This CDR3 is 16 amino acids long. From germline, CDR1 is KGHDR and CDR2 SFDVKD. V gave up 9 bases and J gave up 5 bases, with 22 bases separating them. The CDR3 bases are TGTGCCACCGAGGGGACCGGCAGGGGCTTCCACAATGAGCAGTTCTTC. Encoded protein: CATEGTGRGFHNEQFF.

The sample holds a few counts of this clonotype. The chain employs TRBV7-8 and TRBJ2-3; perhaps D is TRBD1 or TRBD2 (6 bases each). In germline, CDR1 is SGHVS, CDR2 FQNEAQ. V was clipped by 3 bases and J by 0 bases, with 16 bases between them. CDR3 size: 17 residues. The CDR3 DNA sequence: TGTGCCAGCAGCTTCATCAAGGGGGGTGCGAGCACAGATACGCAGTATTTT. Protein product: CASSFIKGGASTDTQYF. The full variable domain, in which reference TRBV7-8 and TRBJ2-3 provide the parts outside the CDR3, is GAGVSQSPRYKVAKRGQDVALRCDPISGHVSLFWYQQALGQGPEFLTYFQNEAQLDKSGLPSDRFFAERPEGSVSTLKIQRTQQEDSAVYLCASSFIKGGASTDTQYFGPGTRLTVL.

The chain uses TRBV3-1 and TRBJ2-3; D gene unclear. The CDR3 covers 15 residues. V was trimmed by 0 bases and J by 0 bases, leaving 7 bases between them. Germline lookup yields CDR1 LGHDT and CDR2 YNNKEL (reference sequence). This CDR3 reads CASSQDPSSTDTQYF. CDR3 sequence (DNA): TGTGCCAGCAGCCAAGACCCCTCTAGCACAGATACGCAGTATTTT.

The chain couples TRBV20-1 to TRBJ1-1; 7 bases are a match to TRBD1. Per germline, CDR1 DFQATT and CDR2 SNEGSKA (reference sequence). The V gene end was trimmed by 6 bases and the J gene end by 1 base; junction bases not matched to a gene: 17. The CDR3 consists of 17 residues. The CDR3 DNA is TGCAGTGCAACCAGACAGGGTCTCCTTATGTGGAACACTGAAGCTTTCTTT. Residues: CSATRQGLLMWNTEAFF.

The rearrangement links TRBV4-3 to TRBJ2-2, with D hard to call. The CDR3 covers 16 residues. Germline V lookup: CDR1 LGHNA, CDR2 YSLEER. V was trimmed by 1 base and J by 2 bases, leaving 11 bases between them. The CDR3 spells CASSQGPHVNTGELFF. DNA of the CDR3: TGCGCCAGCAGCCAAGGACCCCACGTTAACACCGGGGAGCTGTTTTTT.

Only a few counts were recorded for this clonotype. The chain employs TRBV6-2 or TRBV6-3 and TRBJ1-2, with D possibly being TRBD1 (6 bases). V was clipped by 1 base and J by 8 bases, with 11 bases between them. Germline V gene lookup returns CDR1 MNHEY and CDR2 SVGEGT. The CDR3 sequence is 13 residues long. This CDR3 is CASSYWQGQGYTF. The DNA of the CDR3 is TGTGCCAGCAGTTACTGGCAGGGGCAAGGCTACACCTTC.

This clonotype was recorded at least ten times. The V and J genes are TRBV7-4 and TRBJ2-5, with unresolved D. The CDR3 has 16 amino acids. Trimming pared 0 bases from V and 5 bases from J, leaving 16 bases between. Germline CDR1 is SGHVT and CDR2 is SQSDAQ. The CDR3, as DNA: TGTGCCAGCAGCTTAGCGGGCATTCCTAATGGGGAGACCCAGTACTTC. Its translation: CASSLAGIPNGETQYF.

This clonotype was found a few times. The genes are TRBV12-3 or TRBV12-4 and TRBJ2-1; 7 bases align to TRBD1. The CDR3 runs to 15 residues. V shed 6 bases and J 4 bases; nucleotides not matched to a gene: 9. The CDR3 bases are TGTGCCAGCAGCAGGGGACAGATAGCTTACAATGAGCAGTTCTTC. Its translation: CASSRGQIAYNEQFF.

The genes are TRBV6-5 and TRBJ1-1; unclear D gene. Germline CDR1 reads MNHEY; CDR2 reads SVGAGI. The CDR3 is 14 amino acids. Trimming shortened V by 0 bases and J by 1 base, and 6 bases separated the two germline ends. The CDR3 coding sequence is TGTGCCAGCAGTTACTCCAACCAGAACACTGAAGCTTTCTTT. It codes for CASSYSNQNTEAFF.